This passage covers 4 T cell receptor beta chains from one sample sequenced in a study of blood T cell repertoires in COVID-19. The method was immunoSEQ multiplex PCR; TCRdb's version includes in-frame clones alone and lacks a portion of them. The sample carries approximately 350,000 clones, around nine tenths recorded once. Sequenced input: peripheral blood. The receptors shown here come from a woman in her seventies with COVID-19, enrolled during active disease.

The chain carries TRBV7-2 and TRBJ2-5; 8 bases agree with TRBD1. Unmatched junction bases numbered 7, after V lost 5 bases and J lost 2 bases. Germline values: CDR1 SGHTA, CDR2 FQGNSA. This CDR3 has 15 amino acids. The CDR3 here is CASSPSDRVQETQYF. CDR3 coding DNA: TGTGCCAGCAGCCCATCGGACAGGGTTCAAGAGACCCAGTACTTC.

The genes are TRBV15 and TRBJ1-1; 9 nucleotides agree with TRBD1. CDR1 is LNHNV, CDR2 YYDKDF, per germline (reference sequence). The CDR3 spans 16 residues. Trimming took 5 bases from V and 4 from J; bases not matched to a gene: 11. DNA for the CDR3: TGTGCCACCAGCTTCCGGGACAGGGAAGTAGTCACTGAAGCTTTCTTT. Protein: CATSFRDREVVTEAFF.

The gene calls are TRBV6-1 and TRBJ1-4; no firm D call. Germline V gene sequence: CDR1 MNHNS, CDR2 SASEGT. The ends were cut back, 4 bases at V and 7 bases at J, with 10 bases in the middle. CDR3 length: 13 residues. The CDR3 region has the DNA TGTGCCAGCAGTGCTGGGGAGGGTGAAAAACTGTTTTTT. Translation: CASSAGEGEKLFF.

The chain carries TRBV29-1 and TRBJ2-3; tentatively, D is TRBD2 (6 bases). Trimming removed 7 bases at V and 5 bases at J, with 13 bases between. Looked up from germline, CDR1 is SQVTM and CDR2 is ANQGSEA. The length of the CDR3 is 12 residues. CDR3 sequence: CSEVMGGDTQYF. CDR3 DNA: TGCAGCGAGGTTATGGGGGGAGATACGCAGTATTTT.